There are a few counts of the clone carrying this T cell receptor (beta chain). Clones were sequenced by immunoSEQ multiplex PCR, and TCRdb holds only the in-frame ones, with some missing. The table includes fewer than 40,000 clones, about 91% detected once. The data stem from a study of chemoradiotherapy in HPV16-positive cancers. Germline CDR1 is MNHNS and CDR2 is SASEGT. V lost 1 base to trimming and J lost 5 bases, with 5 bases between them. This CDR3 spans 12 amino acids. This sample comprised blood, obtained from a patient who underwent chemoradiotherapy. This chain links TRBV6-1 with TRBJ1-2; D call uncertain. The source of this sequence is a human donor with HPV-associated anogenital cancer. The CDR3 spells CASSEGSYGYTF. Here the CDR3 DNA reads TGTGCCAGCAGTGAAGGATCATATGGCTACACCTTC.